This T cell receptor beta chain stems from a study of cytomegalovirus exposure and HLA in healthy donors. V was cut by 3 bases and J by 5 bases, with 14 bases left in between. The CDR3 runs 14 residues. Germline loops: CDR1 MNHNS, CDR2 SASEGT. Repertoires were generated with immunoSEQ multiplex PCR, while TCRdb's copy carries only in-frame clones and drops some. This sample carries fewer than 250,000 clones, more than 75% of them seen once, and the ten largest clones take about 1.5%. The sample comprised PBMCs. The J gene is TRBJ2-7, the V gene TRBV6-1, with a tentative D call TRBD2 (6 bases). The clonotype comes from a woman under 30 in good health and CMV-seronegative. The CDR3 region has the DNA TGTGCCAGCAGTGAGCCGACTAGTTTCGACGAGCAGTACTTC. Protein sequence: CASSEPTSFDEQYF.